Listed here are 32 T cell receptor beta chains from one sample, sequenced in a study of blood T cell repertoires in COVID-19. Sequenced by immunoSEQ multiplex PCR; TCRdb stores in-frame clones only, minus some. The sample yields 150,000 to 200,000 clones, under 90% seen once. Sequencing used PBMCs or T cells enriched from blood (not recorded which). The receptor set was obtained from a woman aged 60 to 75 who had recovered from COVID-19.

V is TRBV5-1 and J is TRBJ1-1, with D tentatively TRBD1 (5 bases). CDR3 length equals 14 residues. V lost 1 base to trimming and J lost 3 bases, with 10 bases between them. The germline CDR1 and CDR2 sequences are SGHRS and YFSETQ. The CDR3 spells CASSLYQGDTEAFF. CDR3 sequence (DNA): TGCGCCAGCAGCTTGTACCAGGGCGACACTGAAGCTTTCTTT.

The V call is TRBV29-1, the J call TRBJ2-4, with a tentative D call TRBD1 (5 bases). This CDR3 is built from 14 residues. Trimming removed 1 base from V and 3 bases from J, with 10 bases in between. CDR1 is SQVTM, CDR2 ANQGSEA, per germline. DNA of the CDR3: TGCAGCGTTGAAGTGGCCCAGGGCAAAAACATTCAGTACTTC. This translates into CSVEVAQGKNIQYF.

This clone has a handful of counts. The chain combines TRBV14 with TRBJ2-7; TRBD2 is a possible D gene (6 bases). This CDR3 is built from 16 residues. Between the trimmed V and J ends, which lost 5 bases and 1 base, there was a span of 18 bases. Germline loops: CDR1 SGHDN, CDR2 FVKESK. CDR3 region: CASSKGAGRGSYEQYF. The CDR3 DNA is TGTGCCAGCAGCAAGGGCGCGGGAAGAGGGTCCTACGAGCAGTACTTC.

The gene calls are TRBV5-4 and TRBJ2-7; 10 bases agree with TRBD1. The CDR3 totals 15 residues. The germline V gene encodes CDR1 SGHNT and CDR2 YYREEE (reference sequence). V gave up 1 base and J gave up 5 bases; unmatched junction bases: 6. CDR3 DNA sequence: TGTGCCAGCAGCTTGTGGGGACAGGGGTACCACGAGCAGTACTTC. Translating gives CASSLWGQGYHEQYF.

This clone has just a few counts. This chain links TRBV19 with TRBJ2-7, with 10 bases that match TRBD1. V shed 10 bases, J shed 6 bases, and the junction held 9 bases outside the gene matches. The CDR3 spans 13 residues. Germline CDR1 reads LNHDA; CDR2 reads SQIVND (reference sequence). The CDR3 region has the DNA TGTGCCACGAAGGGACAGGGGCTGACCGAGCAGTACTTC. It is translated as CATKGQGLTEQYF.

In this sample, this clone turned up once. The V call is TRBV7-6, the J call TRBJ2-5; TRBD2 matches 13 bases. The CDR3 contains 17 residues. J gave up 5 bases and V 3 bases, and 9 bases lay outside the gene matches. Germline V CDR1 and CDR2: SGHVS, FNYEAQ. CDR3 in amino acids: CASSFPKTSGGAETQYF. CDR3 in DNA: TGTGCCAGCAGCTTCCCCAAAACTAGCGGGGGGGCGGAGACCCAGTACTTC.

In its sample, this clone was seen once. V gene TRBV7-2 combines with J gene TRBJ2-6; a weak D match, TRBD1 (6 bases). V lost 6 bases and J 2 bases, leaving 11 bases between the germline ends. The CDR3 loop spans 15 amino acids. In germline, CDR1 is SGHTA, CDR2 FQGNSA. CDR3 coding DNA: TGTGCCAGCAGGCGGAAGGGGGCTGGGGCCAACGTCCTGACTTTC. Its protein product is CASRRKGAGANVLTF.

The J gene is TRBJ2-5, the V gene TRBV6-1; 10 bases are shared with TRBD2. There are 22 residues in the CDR3. V shed 2 bases, J shed 2 bases, and the junction held 23 bases outside the gene matches. Germline lookup yields CDR1 MNHNS and CDR2 SASEGT. The DNA of the CDR3 is TGTGCCAGCAGTGAAAAGAGCGGGGGGGCCCGAATTATAGGGAGGGTGCAAGAGACCCAGTACTTC. Translated, it gives CASSEKSGGARIIGRVQETQYF.

The chain recombines TRBV6-5 with TRBJ1-5, with 12 bases aligning to TRBD1. V dropped 8 bases and J dropped 6; count of bases not matched to a gene: 5. CDR1 is MNHEY, CDR2 SVGAGI, per germline. This CDR3 region has 14 residues. CDR3 sequence (DNA): TGTGCCAGCGAACCGGGACAGGGGGCTCAGCCCCAGCATTTT. It yields the protein CASEPGQGAQPQHF.

The chain combines TRBV18 with TRBJ2-3, with TRBD1 as a possible D gene (6 bases). The CDR3 totals 13 residues. V gave up 4 bases and J gave up 2 bases, with 7 bases separating them. CDR1 KGHSH and CDR2 LQKENI come from the germline V gene. CDR3: CASSRDITDTQYF. The CDR3 bases are TGTGCCAGCTCACGGGACATCACAGATACGCAGTATTTT. Full variable domain (remainder filled in from reference TRBV18 and TRBJ2-3): NAGVMQNPRHLVRRRGQEARLRCSPMKGHSHVYWYRQLPEEGLKFMVYLQKENIIDESGMPKERFSAEFPKEGPSILRIQQVVRGDSAAYFCASSRDITDTQYFGPGTRLTVL.

The chain links TRBV21-1 to TRBJ1-5. TRBV21-1 is tagged as a pseudogene. This CDR3 comprises 17 residues. CDR3 nucleotides: TGTGCCAGCAGCCTCACTTGGGAGGGGAAGAGCAATCAGCCCCAGCATTTT. Protein: CASSLTWEGKSNQPQHF.

In its sample, this clone ranks as medium-sized. The genes are TRBV11-2 and TRBJ1-2; weak D call: TRBD1 (5 bases). The V end was cut by 2 bases, the J end by 2 bases, with 12 bases between. Germline V CDR1 and CDR2: SGHAT, FQNNGV. The CDR3 has 15 residues. The CDR3 bases are TGTGCCAGCAGCTTACATTTTGGGGGGAACTATGGCTACACCTTC. Translated: CASSLHFGGNYGYTF. Together with reference TRBV11-2 and TRBJ1-2, the CDR3 gives the full variable domain: EAGVAQSPRYKIIEKRQSVAFWCNPISGHATLYWYQQILGQGPKLLIQFQNNGVVDDSQLPKDRFSAERLKGVDSTLKIQPAKLEDSAVYLCASSLHFGGNYGYTFGSGTRLTVV.

CDR3 residues: CASSYASGGAGETQYF. For the CDR3, the DNA is TGTGCCAGCAGCTACGCTAGCGGGGGGGCCGGAGAGACCCAGTACTTC. The rearrangement joins TRBV7-2 to TRBJ2-5, with 12 bases matching TRBD2. V trimming: 4 bases; J trimming: 4 bases; junction bases outside the gene matches: 7. Germline lookup yields CDR1 SGHTA and CDR2 FQGNSA. The CDR3 has 16 amino acids.

This clone was found a few times. The V call is TRBV30, the J call TRBJ1-2; TRBD1 is a possible D gene (6 bases). This CDR3 has 13 amino acids. V was pared by 1 base and J by 8 bases, with 14 bases between. Germline V gene data show CDR1 as GTSNPN and CDR2 as SVGIG (reference sequence). This chain's CDR3 is CAWSAQVGGGYTF. The CDR3 DNA sequence: TGTGCCTGGAGTGCCCAGGTTGGGGGCGGCTACACCTTC. Together with reference TRBV30 and TRBJ1-2, the CDR3 gives the full variable domain: SQTIHQWPATLVQPVGSPLSLECTVEGTSNPNLYWYRQAAGRGLQLLFYSVGIGQISSEVPQNLSASRPQDRQFILSSKKLLLSDSGFYLCAWSAQVGGGYTFGSGTRLTVV.

This clone was picked up a small number of times. This chain uses TRBV5-6 with TRBJ2-7; no clear D gene. Trimming removed 3 bases at V and 7 bases at J, with 14 bases between. Germline V gene lookup returns CDR1 SGHDT and CDR2 YYEEEE. CDR3 length equals 13 residues. The CDR3 protein is CASSSETRWEQYF. Written as DNA, the CDR3 is TGTGCCAGCAGCTCCGAGACTCGCTGGGAGCAGTACTTC.

This chain connects TRBV9 to TRBJ2-7; D is perhaps TRBD1 (6 bases). CDR3 length equals 15 residues. From germline, CDR1 is SGDLS and CDR2 YYNGEE. V dropped 7 bases and J dropped 2 bases, with 19 bases sitting between them. The CDR3 reads CASASPGTPTYEQYF. The CDR3 DNA sequence: TGTGCCAGCGCCTCCCCCGGGACACCCACCTACGAGCAGTACTTC.

This sequence joins TRBV6-2 or TRBV6-3 and TRBJ1-4; TRBD1 is a possible D gene (5 bases). Trimming shortened V by 2 bases and J by 3 bases, and 7 bases separated the two germline ends. Per germline, CDR1 MNHEY and CDR2 SVGEGT. The CDR3 is 14 residues long. The CDR3 DNA follows: TGTGCCAGCAGTTACGGAGGGGCTAATGAAAAACTGTTTTTT. Translating it yields CASSYGGANEKLFF.

The rearrangement links TRBV3-1 (or the pseudogene TRBV3-2) to TRBJ2-2; possible D gene TRBD1, 6 bases. Per germline, CDR1 LGHDT and CDR2 YNNKEL (reference sequence). The CDR3 has 15 residues. V lost 6 bases, J lost 0 bases, and 11 bases lay in between. The CDR3 nucleotides are TGTGCCAGCAGACCCGGGACAACGAACACCGGGGAGCTGTTTTTT. Its translation is CASRPGTTNTGELFF.

V gene TRBV6-5 combines with J gene TRBJ2-5; TRBD1 aligns across 11 bases. Germline CDR1 MNHEY, CDR2 SVGAGI. V lost 0 bases to trimming and J lost 7 bases; unmatched junction nucleotides: 7. CDR3 length equals 16 residues. The CDR3 DNA is TGTGCCAGCAGTTACTCTCGGACAGGGGGCTTGATGACCCAGTACTTC. Residues: CASSYSRTGGLMTQYF.

This clone was recorded only once. The CDR3 region is CASKWDRENTEAFF. DNA of the CDR3: TGTGCCAGCAAATGGGACAGGGAGAACACTGAAGCTTTCTTT. V gene TRBV5-4 combines with J gene TRBJ1-1; 9 bases map to TRBD1. Germline assignment: CDR1 SGHNT and CDR2 YYREEE (reference sequence). V gave up 6 bases and J gave up 1 base; unmatched junction bases: 4. The CDR3 runs to 14 residues.

This chain joins TRBV7-9 and TRBJ2-3; 9 bases align to TRBD2. The CDR3 spans 15 residues. Per germline, CDR1 SEHNR and CDR2 FQNEAQ (reference sequence). The V segment lost 5 bases and the J segment 4 bases; nucleotides outside the gene matches: 7. The CDR3 DNA follows: TGTGCCAGCAGCCCGACTAGCGGCCTCCCAGATACGCAGTATTTT. Residues: CASSPTSGLPDTQYF.

The rearrangement joins TRBV2 to TRBJ2-1, with 8 bases matching TRBD1. From germline, CDR1 is SNHLY and CDR2 FYNNEI. The CDR3 extends over 15 amino acids. Trimming removed 5 bases from V and 6 bases from J; junction bases left unmatched: 9. The DNA for the CDR3 is TGTGCCAGCAGTTCCCAGGGGGCATCTCGCAATGAGCAGTTCTTC. The encoded protein is CASSSQGASRNEQFF.

This rearrangement joins TRBV5-1 to TRBJ1-2; 7 bases match TRBD1. The V segment lost 0 bases and the J segment 7 bases; nucleotides outside the gene matches: 6. Germline assignment: CDR1 SGHRS and CDR2 YFSETQ. This CDR3 contains 14 residues. DNA for the CDR3: TGCGCCAGCAGCTTGGCCGGGGACAGCGGTGGCTACACCTTC. Its translation is CASSLAGDSGGYTF.

The chain is built from TRBV5-1 and TRBJ1-3; D is possibly TRBD1 (6 bases). Looked up from germline, CDR1 is SGHRS and CDR2 is YFSETQ. Deletions cut 0 bases from V and 8 bases from J, with 12 bases between. CDR3 length equals 14 residues. Written as DNA, the CDR3 is TGCGCCAGCAGCTTGGGGGACACTGGTTACACCATATATTTT. Its protein product is CASSLGDTGYTIYF.

V usage is TRBV30 and J usage is TRBJ1-2; perhaps TRBD1 as D (6 bases). The CDR3 length is 14 residues. Trimming removed 1 base from V and 8 bases from J, with 17 bases in between. Germline V gene sequence: CDR1 GTSNPN, CDR2 SVGIG (reference sequence). The CDR3 DNA follows: TGTGCCTGGAGTGAGGGGGTGCTGCTGAAGGGCTACACCTTC. Translating gives CAWSEGVLLKGYTF.

Here the CDR3 reads CASRLTGGLNTEAFF. The CDR3 DNA reads TGTGCCAGCAGGCTTACAGGGGGCTTGAACACTGAAGCTTTCTTT. The chain links TRBV6-4 to TRBJ1-1; 9 bases are a match to TRBD1. The CDR3 is made up of 15 amino acids. Germline-derived CDR1 and CDR2 are MRHNA and SNTAGT. V lost 6 bases and J lost 0; bases outside the gene matches: 5.

This sequence joins TRBV29-1 and TRBJ1-1, with D possibly TRBD1 on 5 matching bases. Trimming pared 7 bases from V and 0 bases from J, leaving 15 bases between. The CDR3 runs 14 residues. Germline V gene sequence: CDR1 SQVTM, CDR2 ANQGSEA. CDR3 sequence reads: CSANGGLMNTEAFF. DNA for the CDR3: TGCAGCGCTAACGGGGGTCTAATGAACACTGAAGCTTTCTTT. Drawing the rest from reference TRBV29-1 and TRBJ1-1, the complete variable domain is SAVISQKPSRDICQRGTSLTIQCQVDSQVTMMFWYRQQPGQSLTLIATANQGSEATYESGFVIDKFPISRPNLTFSTLTVSNMSPEDSSIYLCSANGGLMNTEAFFGQGTRLTVV.

CDR3 sequence reads: CSVEDISTGELFF. The CDR3 region has the DNA TGCAGCGTTGAAGATATCAGCACCGGGGAGCTGTTTTTT. V and J are TRBV29-1 and TRBJ2-2; D ambiguous. Germline loops: CDR1 SQVTM, CDR2 ANQGSEA. The CDR3 spans 13 residues. V was pared by 0 bases and J by 4 bases, with 6 bases between.

The chain uses TRBV7-2 and TRBJ2-5; D unresolved. With 2 bases removed from V and 2 bases from J, the gap between germline ends came to 6 bases. Germline-derived CDR1 and CDR2 are SGHTA and FQGNSA. The CDR3 consists of 13 residues. The CDR3 region is CASSLTTQETQYF. CDR3 bases: TGTGCCAGCAGCTTAACTACACAAGAGACCCAGTACTTC.

This clone was seen a handful of times. The CDR3 protein is CASSQAQGDEQYF. CDR3 nucleotides: TGCGCCAGCAGCCAGGCACAGGGCGACGAGCAGTACTTC. V and J are TRBV5-1 and TRBJ2-7; the D gene is possibly TRBD1 (6 bases). The germline V gene encodes CDR1 SGHRS and CDR2 YFSETQ. The CDR3 is 13 residues long. Trimming pared 4 bases from V and 5 bases from J, leaving 13 bases between.

CDR3 coding DNA: TGCAGTGCTAGTAAAACAGTGGCCCCCCGGGAGACCCAGTACTTC. It is translated as CSASKTVAPRETQYF. The rearrangement joins TRBV20-1 to TRBJ2-5; D unclear. Germline V gene lookup returns CDR1 DFQATT and CDR2 SNEGSKA (reference sequence). The CDR3 extends over 15 amino acids. Trimming removed 3 bases from V and 5 bases from J, with 19 bases in between.

Only one count was recorded for this clone. The chain joins TRBV5-1 to TRBJ1-5; D not resolved. In germline, CDR1 is SGHRS, CDR2 YFSETQ. The V and J ends lost 3 bases and 3 bases respectively, with 13 bases between them. The CDR3 sequence is 15 residues long. The CDR3 here is CASSYGLDSNQPQHF. CDR3 DNA: TGCGCCAGCAGCTACGGGCTGGACTCCAATCAGCCCCAGCATTTT.